The 12 T cell receptor beta chains presented below share a single source sample, sequenced in a study of T cell responses to AZD1222 COVID-19 vaccine. TCRdb keeps only in-frame clones here, not all; method: immunoSEQ multiplex PCR. The sample includes some 50,000 clones, roughly 83% seen only once; the top ten take more than 20%. This specimen consisted of peripheral blood, obtained on day 0 of AZD1222 vaccination. The receptors here all came from an adult in good health.

The V gene is TRBV7-9, the J gene TRBJ1-1, with 7 bases that match TRBD1. The CDR3 totals 15 residues. CDR1 is SEHNR and CDR2 is FQNEAQ in the germline V gene (reference sequence). Trimming took 4 bases from V and 0 from J; bases not matched to a gene: 5. The CDR3 reads CASSSRDSVNTEAFF. CDR3 DNA: TGTGCCAGCAGCTCCCGGGACAGTGTGAACACTGAAGCTTTCTTT.

The genes are TRBV19 and TRBJ1-1; 9 bases are a match to TRBD1. The germline gives CDR1 LNHDA, CDR2 SQIVND (reference sequence). The V and J ends lost 1 base and 4 bases, in that order; junction bases with no gene match: 13. The CDR3 totals 18 residues. The CDR3: CASSIALPGQGRGTEAFF. DNA of the CDR3: TGTGCCAGTAGTATAGCTCTACCGGGACAGGGAAGGGGCACTGAAGCTTTCTTT.

CDR3 coding DNA: TGTGCCAGCAGCTCTCGACAGTACGCAGATACGCAGTATTTT. Translated, it gives CASSSRQYADTQYF. This sequence joins TRBV11-2 and TRBJ2-3; a possible D gene is TRBD1 (5 bases). The CDR3 contains 14 residues. V shed 4 bases and J shed 4 bases, with 12 bases lying between them. Germline assignment: CDR1 SGHAT and CDR2 FQNNGV.

The gene calls are TRBV3-1 (or the pseudogene TRBV3-2) and TRBJ2-3, with 10 nucleotides matching TRBD2. This CDR3 is 16 amino acids long. The germline V gene encodes CDR1 LGHDT and CDR2 YNNKEL (reference sequence). V trimming: 4 bases; J trimming: 1 base; junction bases outside the gene matches: 5. The CDR3 DNA sequence: TGTGCCAGCAGCCTACGACTAGCGGGCCGCACAGATACGCAGTATTTT. It encodes CASSLRLAGRTDTQYF.

The chain joins TRBV11-3 to TRBJ1-3; D perhaps matches TRBD1 (5 bases). V shed 5 bases and J shed 0 bases, with 8 bases lying between them. This CDR3 region has 14 residues. CDR1 SGHNT and CDR2 YENEEA come from the germline V gene. The CDR3 DNA is TGTGCCAGCAGCCAGGGACCCTCTGGAAACACCATATATTTT. This gives the protein CASSQGPSGNTIYF.

V usage is TRBV13 and J usage is TRBJ2-1, with 7 bases aligning to TRBD1. This CDR3 has 15 residues. CDR1 is PRHDT and CDR2 is FYEKMQ in the germline V gene (reference sequence). With V trimmed by 2 bases and J by 5 bases, 6 bases remained unmatched. CDR3: CASSLPQGVDNEQFF. Written as DNA, the CDR3 is TGTGCCAGCAGCTTACCCCAGGGGGTTGACAATGAGCAGTTCTTC.

This clone showed up just once. The V and J genes are TRBV6-4 and TRBJ2-1, with D uncertain. V was trimmed by 4 bases and J by 10 bases, leaving 14 bases between them. Germline V CDR1 and CDR2: MRHNA, SNTAGT. The CDR3 contains 13 residues. CDR3 bases: TGTGCCAGCAGTGTTAATACGGTGTCAGAGCAGTTCTTC. This gives the protein CASSVNTVSEQFF.

The sample holds one count of this clone. The V call is TRBV6-5, the J call TRBJ1-1, with TRBD1 matching 7 bases. V dropped 6 bases and J dropped 3; count of bases not matched to a gene: 4. CDR3 length: 13 residues. Germline V gives CDR1 MNHEY, CDR2 SVGAGI. The CDR3 DNA follows: TGTGCCAGCAGCCGGACAGGTTACACTGAAGCTTTCTTT. Translating gives CASSRTGYTEAFF.

This clone was recorded only once. The chain links TRBV11-2 to TRBJ2-1, with no clear D. Between the trimmed V and J ends, which lost 5 bases and 0 bases, there was a span of 20 bases. This CDR3 contains 18 residues. Germline V gene data show CDR1 as SGHAT and CDR2 as FQNNGV. The CDR3 region is CASSPRRRSGSSYNEQFF. Written as DNA, the CDR3 is TGTGCCAGCAGCCCACGAAGACGTTCAGGTAGCTCCTACAATGAGCAGTTCTTC.

This clone appeared once. The chain is built from TRBV6-5 and TRBJ2-7; weak D call: TRBD2 (5 bases). Trimming removed 10 bases at V and 5 bases at J, with 15 bases between. CDR3 length equals 12 residues. CDR1 and CDR2 from the germline V gene are MNHEY and SVGAGI. CDR3 DNA: TGTGCCACGAGGGCGGCAAATAACGAGCAGTACTTC. It yields the protein CATRAANNEQYF.

The CDR3 here is CASSEKREDGDTQYF. CDR3 in DNA: TGCGCCAGCAGTGAGAAGCGGGAGGATGGAGATACGCAGTATTTT. This rearrangement joins TRBV10-1 to TRBJ2-3, with TRBD2 identical over 9 bases. Germline assignment: CDR1 WNHNN and CDR2 SYGVQD (reference sequence). The V segment lost 2 bases and the J segment 5 bases; nucleotides outside the gene matches: 5. The CDR3 totals 15 residues.

This chain uses TRBV6-6 with TRBJ2-1; 14 bases match TRBD2. CDR3 length: 15 residues. With 5 bases clipped from V and 9 bases from J, the junction kept 6 bases outside the gene matches. CDR1 is MNHNY and CDR2 is SVGAGI in the germline V gene (reference sequence). The CDR3 sequence: CASSEGLAGDAEQFF. The CDR3 DNA reads TGTGCCAGCAGTGAGGGACTAGCGGGAGATGCTGAGCAGTTCTTC.